The 18 T cell receptor beta chains listed next were all sequenced from one sample in a study of CD4 T cells in relation to SARS-CoV-2 and coronaviruses (dated by TCRdb to the early 2020s). Library preparation used the immunoSEQ multiplex PCR assay. TCRdb provides this immuneACCESS table in a form limited to in-frame rearrangements. Some clones are lacking; in checked studies, under half of them reflect an unresolved V gene, and why the rest are absent is not known. For this sample there are more than 9,000 clones; more than 75% appear just once. Over 2% of the sample lies in the top ten. Sequencing used naive CD4+ T cells from PBMCs. Sample cell subset or site, as interpreted from the label and publication: naive CD4+ T cells isolated by negative enrichment. The receptors come from an adult with COVID-19.

This sequence joins TRBV11-2 and TRBJ2-1; 12 nucleotides agree with TRBD2. The CDR3 loop spans 14 amino acids. V was pared by 6 bases and J by 6 bases, with 3 bases of the junction left unmatched. Germline CDR1 and CDR2: SGHAT and FQNNGV. CDR3 coding DNA: TGTGCCAGCAGGGGACTAGCGGGTTTCAATGAGCAGTTCTTC. Protein product: CASRGLAGFNEQFF.

The sample holds one count of this clone. V gene TRBV11-2 combines with J gene TRBJ1-2, with D possibly being TRBD1 (5 bases). Germline V gene sequence: CDR1 SGHAT, CDR2 FQNNGV. The V end was cut by 0 bases, the J end by 4 bases, with 12 bases between. The CDR3 covers 15 residues. CDR3 sequence reads: CASSLDHGGTYGYTF. In nucleotides, the CDR3 is TGTGCCAGCAGCTTAGATCATGGGGGTACCTATGGCTACACCTTC. The whole variable domain, remainder taken from reference TRBV11-2 and TRBJ1-2, is EAGVAQSPRYKIIEKRQSVAFWCNPISGHATLYWYQQILGQGPKLLIQFQNNGVVDDSQLPKDRFSAERLKGVDSTLKIQPAKLEDSAVYLCASSLDHGGTYGYTFGSGTRLTVV.

The chain is built from TRBV5-6 and TRBJ1-2, with D perhaps TRBD1 (6 bases). CDR1 and CDR2 from the germline V gene are SGHDT and YYEEEE. The CDR3 runs 16 residues. With 4 bases removed from V and 4 bases from J, the gap between germline ends came to 20 bases. CDR3 region: CASSLRTVTGLYGYTF. CDR3 in DNA: TGTGCCAGCAGCCTCAGGACAGTAACGGGTCTCTATGGCTACACCTTC. Variable domain in full (rest from reference TRBV5-6 and TRBJ1-2): DAGVTQSPTHLIKTRGQQVTLRCSPKSGHDTVSWYQQALGQGPQFIFQYYEEEERQRGNFPDRFSGHQFPNYSSELNVNALLLGDSALYLCASSLRTVTGLYGYTFGSGTRLTVV.

The rearrangement links TRBV28 to TRBJ2-2, with D perhaps assigned TRBD1 or TRBD2 (5 bases each). There are 13 residues in the CDR3. CDR1 and CDR2 (germline): MDHEN, SYDVKM. V was shortened by 8 bases and J by 3 bases, with 10 bases between the two germline ends. The CDR3 reads CASGGLHTGELFF. The CDR3, as DNA: TGTGCCAGCGGGGGTCTGCACACCGGGGAGCTGTTTTTT.

The chain uses TRBV28 and TRBJ2-7, with a weak D call TRBD2 (6 bases). The CDR3 runs to 14 residues. The V end lost 2 bases, the J end lost 2 bases, and 10 bases lay between the germline ends. The germline V gene has CDR1 MDHEN and CDR2 SYDVKM. CDR3 nucleotide sequence: TGTGCCAGCAGTTTAACTGGGGGGACCTACGAGCAGTACTTC. Translation gives CASSLTGGTYEQYF.

This chain uses TRBV11-2 with TRBJ2-5; D tentatively reads TRBD1 or TRBD2 (5 bases each). Trimming shortened V by 6 bases and J by 5 bases, and 19 bases separated the two germline ends. This CDR3 is built from 15 residues. The V gene's germline CDR1 is SGHAT and CDR2 FQNNGV. CDR3 DNA sequence: TGTGCCAGCAGACTTATCAACTCCTGGGGGGAGACCCAGTACTTC. Translating gives CASRLINSWGETQYF.

This clone was detected only once. The rearrangement joins TRBV5-1 to TRBJ2-1; TRBD1 matches at 12 bases. V was pared by 3 bases and J by 8 bases, with 12 bases of the junction left unmatched. CDR1 and CDR2 from the germline V gene are SGHRS and YFSETQ. This CDR3 is 17 amino acids long. The CDR3 DNA is TGCGCCAGCAGCTACTCCTCCGGGACAGGGGGCATCTATGAGCAGTTCTTC. Its translation: CASSYSSGTGGIYEQFF.

The chain combines TRBV19 with TRBJ2-1; 10 bases map to TRBD1. The CDR3 spans 15 residues. J lost 4 bases, V lost 6 bases, and 6 bases had no gene match. Germline loops: CDR1 LNHDA, CDR2 SQIVND (reference sequence). The CDR3 nucleotides read TGTGCCAGTAGAACGGGACAGGGGTTTTACAATGAGCAGTTCTTC. It encodes CASRTGQGFYNEQFF.

This chain connects TRBV6-5 to TRBJ1-1; a possible D gene is TRBD1 (5 bases). CDR3 size: 14 residues. Between the trimmed V and J ends, which lost 7 bases and 4 bases, there was a span of 16 bases. Germline V gene data show CDR1 as MNHEY and CDR2 as SVGAGI. CDR3 bases: TGTGCCAGCAACGAGTGGGGGGTTGGCACTGAAGCTTTCTTT. Protein sequence: CASNEWGVGTEAFF.

This chain links TRBV7-2 with TRBJ1-1, with 7 bases matching TRBD1. This CDR3 region has 15 residues. CDR1 is SGHTA and CDR2 is FQGNSA in the germline V gene. V shed 1 base, J shed 4 bases, and the junction held 6 bases outside the gene matches. The CDR3 spells CASSLGPGGTTEAFF. CDR3 DNA: TGTGCCAGCAGCTTAGGGCCAGGGGGGACCACTGAAGCTTTCTTT.

This clone was counted once. The CDR3 DNA reads TGCGCCAGCAGCCAAGCGGGGATAGTGAGTGAGCAGTTCTTC. Translation gives CASSQAGIVSEQFF. This sequence joins TRBV4-1 and TRBJ2-1, with D perhaps TRBD2 (5 bases). The CDR3 runs to 14 residues. V shed 1 base and J shed 9 bases, with 13 bases lying between them. Germline CDR1 MGHRA, CDR2 YSYEKL.

This sequence joins TRBV28 and TRBJ1-1; TRBD1 is a possible D gene (5 bases). The V gene lost 8 bases and the J gene lost 1 base, with 14 bases spanning the gap. CDR3 length: 14 residues. Germline V gene data show CDR1 as MDHEN and CDR2 as SYDVKM. CDR3 sequence: CASGRGGRNTEAFF. As DNA, the CDR3 is TGTGCCAGCGGCCGGGGGGGGAGGAACACTGAAGCTTTCTTT. Full variable domain (rest looked up from reference TRBV28 and TRBJ1-1): DVKVTQSSRYLVKRTGEKVFLECVQDMDHENMFWYRQDPGLGLRLIYFSYDVKMKEKGDIPEGYSVSREKKERFSLILESASTNQTSMYLCASGRGGRNTEAFFGQGTRLTVV.

For the CDR3, the DNA is TGTGCCAGCAGCCAAGGACTAGCGGGGGGAGAGACCCAGTACTTC. It translates to CASSQGLAGGETQYF. This chain uses TRBV7-2 with TRBJ2-5, with 14 bases fitting TRBD2. After removal of 5 bases from V and 4 bases from J, the junction contained 3 bases not matched to a gene. The CDR3 loop spans 15 amino acids. Germline lookup yields CDR1 SGHTA and CDR2 FQGNSA.

The chain uses TRBV6-4 and TRBJ1-2, with D possibly being TRBD1 (5 bases). This CDR3 is built from 16 residues. In germline, CDR1 is MRHNA, CDR2 SNTAGT. Trimming left V 4 bases short and J 7 bases short, with 22 bases between. The CDR3 spells CASSAYMGEGTTGYTF. CDR3 nucleotide sequence: TGTGCCAGCAGTGCCTACATGGGAGAGGGGACCACTGGCTACACCTTC.

The chain links TRBV12-3 or TRBV12-4 to TRBJ1-1; D is unclear. The CDR3 consists of 13 residues. Trimming took 3 bases from V and 4 from J, leaving 9 bases between them. The CDR3 DNA reads as TGTGCCAGCAGTTTGGCGGGCCCCACTGAAGCTTTCTTT. Encoded protein: CASSLAGPTEAFF.

For this clone: The junction does not match germline at one end; this may be a read error. CDR3 residues: CASSLGGTPSTDTQYF. The CDR3 DNA is TGTGCTAGCAGCTTAGGCGGGACCCCCTCCACAGATACGCAGTATTTT. The rearrangement links TRBV7-7 to TRBJ2-3; D might be TRBD2 (6 bases). Germline lookup yields CDR1 SSHAT and CDR2 FNYEAQ (reference sequence). The CDR3 totals 16 residues.

The CDR3: CASSVRQGNGYTF. Here the CDR3 DNA reads TGTGCCAGCAGTGTCCGACAGGGAAATGGCTACACCTTC. The J gene is TRBJ1-2, the V gene TRBV12-3 or TRBV12-4; 7 bases fit TRBD1. Germline trimming cut 5 bases from V and 6 bases from J; bases unmatched to any gene: 6. This CDR3 comprises 13 residues.

On this clone itself: One end of the junction does not line up with germline, which may come from a read error. The sample carries other DNA sequences with the same CDR3. This chain joins TRBV14 and TRBJ1-1; D gene unclear. In germline, CDR1 is SGHDN, CDR2 FVKESK. The CDR3 is made up of 13 amino acids. The CDR3 is CASSQDMVTEAFF. DNA for the CDR3: TGCGCCAGCAGCCAAGATATGGTCACTGAAGCTTTCTTT.